This T cell receptor (beta chain) was identified in a study of T cell changes during pregnancy in multiple sclerosis. Assay used: immunoSEQ multiplex PCR; TCRdb lists only in-frame clones, some missing. In the table there are about 80,000 clones, more than 90% of which are singletons. After removal of 3 bases from V and 2 bases from J, the junction contained 9 bases not matched to a gene. The CDR3 runs to 16 residues. From germline, CDR1 is SGHAT and CDR2 FQNNGV. The source of this sequence is a female donor with multiple sclerosis, enrolled in a pregnancy study. V gene TRBV11-2 combines with J gene TRBJ2-7, with TRBD2 matching 8 bases. The input for sequencing was CD4+ T cells from peripheral blood mononuclear cells, taken before pregnancy. The CDR3 coding sequence is TGTGCCAGCAGCTTTAGTGGGCCGGGAGGGACCTACGAGCAGTACTTC. This translates into CASSFSGPGGTYEQYF.